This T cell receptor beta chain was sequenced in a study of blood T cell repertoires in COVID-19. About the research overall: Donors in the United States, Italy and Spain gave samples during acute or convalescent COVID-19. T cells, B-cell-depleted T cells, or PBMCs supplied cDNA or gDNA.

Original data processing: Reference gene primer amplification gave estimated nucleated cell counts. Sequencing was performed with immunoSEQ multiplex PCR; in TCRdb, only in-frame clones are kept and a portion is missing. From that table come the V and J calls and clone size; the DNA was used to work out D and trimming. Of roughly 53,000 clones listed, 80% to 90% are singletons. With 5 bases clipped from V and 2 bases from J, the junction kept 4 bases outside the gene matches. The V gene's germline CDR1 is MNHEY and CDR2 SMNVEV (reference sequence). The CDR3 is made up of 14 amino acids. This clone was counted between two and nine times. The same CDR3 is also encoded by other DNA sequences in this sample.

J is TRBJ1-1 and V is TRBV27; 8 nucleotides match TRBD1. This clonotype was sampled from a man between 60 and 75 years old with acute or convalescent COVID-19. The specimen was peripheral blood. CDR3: CASSLRGLNTEAFF. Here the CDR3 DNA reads TGTGCCAGCAGTCTCAGGGGGCTAAACACTGAAGCTTTCTTT.